This TCR beta chain is drawn from a study of shared clonotypes between healthy human individuals. The CDR3 is made up of 14 amino acids. Germline CDR1 and CDR2: LNHDA and SQIVND (reference sequence). With 2 bases clipped from V and 5 bases from J, the junction kept 6 bases outside the gene matches. On this clone: Its antigen is not identified.

CD8 cells classed as naive were CD45RO-negative and positively selected for CCR7, excluding terminally differentiated effector memory CD45RA+ cells. Profiled with immunoSEQ multiplex PCR; TCRdb holds only in-frame clones, not every one. This table has some 2.1 million clones, about 93% appearing once. Whole-study results and caveats: The study found about 5.1% of naive CD4 clonotypes shared across a handful of donors.

The chain has TRBV19 and TRBJ2-7; 7 nucleotides align to TRBD1. The receptor comes from a man between 18 and 29 years old in good health. Some clones in this sample may be carry-over from other donors' samples. Sample: naive CD8+ T cells from PBMCs. This chain's CDR3 is CASSISTGTDEQYF. The DNA for the CDR3 is TGTGCCAGTAGTATATCGACAGGGACCGACGAGCAGTACTTC. Full variable domain (rest looked up from reference TRBV19 and TRBJ2-7): DGGITQSPKYLFRKEGQNVTLSCEQNLNHDAMYWYRQDPGQGLRLIYYSQIVNDFQKGDIAEGYSVSREKKESFPLTVTSAQKNPTAFYLCASSISTGTDEQYFGPGTRLTVT.